Shown below are 21 T cell receptor beta chains from a single sample sequenced in a study of blood T cell repertoires in COVID-19. Sequenced by immunoSEQ multiplex PCR; TCRdb stores in-frame clones only, minus some. The profile shows approximately 180,000 clones, 70% to 85% of them singletons. Sequencing was done on a sample of PBMCs or T cells enriched from blood (not recorded which). The source is a woman between 45 and 65 years old who had recovered from COVID-19.

The gene calls are TRBV9 and TRBJ2-2; 9 bases agree with TRBD1. V was clipped by 4 bases and J by 8 bases; unmatched bases: 12. The CDR3 runs to 16 residues. Per the germline V gene, CDR1 is SGDLS and CDR2 is YYNGEE. Here the CDR3 reads CASSPPGQGLLGELFF. The CDR3 DNA is TGTGCCAGCAGCCCACCGGGACAGGGACTTTTGGGGGAGCTGTTTTTT.

This chain connects TRBV7-8 to TRBJ2-1; TRBD2 aligns across 8 bases. The V gene's germline CDR1 is SGHVS and CDR2 FQNEAQ. The length of the CDR3 is 19 residues. V gave up 5 bases and J gave up 3 bases; unmatched junction bases: 18. CDR3 sequence: CASSLRTRILADFYNEQFF. In DNA form, the CDR3 reads TGTGCCAGCAGCCTCCGCACTCGGATACTAGCGGATTTCTACAATGAGCAGTTCTTC.

The V call is TRBV3-1 (or the pseudogene TRBV3-2), the J call TRBJ1-1; TRBD1 is a possible D gene (5 bases). Germline CDR1 LGHDT, CDR2 YNNKEL (reference sequence). The CDR3 spans 14 residues. V was pared by 3 bases and J by 1 base, with 9 bases between. CDR3 DNA: TGTGCCAGCAGCCACGAAGACAGGAACACTGAAGCTTTCTTT. This sequence encodes CASSHEDRNTEAFF.

The chain joins TRBV27 to TRBJ1-3; 10 bases are a match to TRBD1. Germline trimming cut 2 bases from V and 11 bases from J; bases unmatched to any gene: 6. Germline loops: CDR1 MNHEY, CDR2 SMNVEV (reference sequence). The CDR3 extends over 14 amino acids. CDR3 amino acids: CASSLKRTGGPIYF. The DNA for the CDR3 is TGTGCCAGCAGTTTAAAAAGGACAGGGGGGCCCATATATTTT.

This sequence joins TRBV9 and TRBJ2-5, with D maybe TRBD2 (6 bases). Trimming stripped 3 bases from V and 1 base from J, with 13 bases between. The CDR3 is 15 residues long. Germline lookup yields CDR1 SGDLS and CDR2 YYNGEE. CDR3 sequence (DNA): TGTGCCAGCAGCGCCAGTAGCGGACTCCAAGAGACCCAGTACTTC. Protein sequence: CASSASSGLQETQYF.

CDR3 nucleotides: TGTGCCAGCAGTTTGGCAAGAAAGGGCTACACCTTC. It translates to CASSLARKGYTF. J is TRBJ1-2 and V is TRBV28; D is uncertain. CDR1 and CDR2 from the germline V gene are MDHEN and SYDVKM. Trimming shortened V by 3 bases and J by 8 bases, and 10 bases separated the two germline ends. The CDR3 contains 12 residues.

This rearrangement joins TRBV6-1 to TRBJ2-3, with 7 bases lining up with TRBD2. The CDR3 length is 16 residues. The trim removed 4 bases at V and 5 bases at J, leaving 12 bases unmatched. The germline CDR1 and CDR2 sequences are MNHNS and SASEGT. The CDR3: CASSVGLAAILDTQYF. Here the CDR3 DNA reads TGTGCCAGCAGTGTGGGTCTAGCGGCGATACTAGATACGCAGTATTTT.

The chain has TRBV11-2 and TRBJ2-3; 13 bases map to TRBD2. The germline CDR1 and CDR2 sequences are SGHAT and FQNNGV. V lost 4 bases, J lost 2 bases, and 6 bases stayed unmatched. The CDR3 runs 17 residues. The CDR3 region is CASSSPGLAGLTDTQYF. For the CDR3, the DNA is TGTGCCAGCAGCTCCCCGGGACTAGCGGGACTCACAGATACGCAGTATTTT. The full variable domain, in which reference TRBV11-2 and TRBJ2-3 provide the parts outside the CDR3, is EAGVAQSPRYKIIEKRQSVAFWCNPISGHATLYWYQQILGQGPKLLIQFQNNGVVDDSQLPKDRFSAERLKGVDSTLKIQPAKLEDSAVYLCASSSPGLAGLTDTQYFGPGTRLTVL.

The genes are TRBV29-1 and TRBJ1-4; D unresolved. Germline V lookup: CDR1 SQVTM, CDR2 ANQGSEA. The CDR3 consists of 15 residues. Trimming cost V 4 bases and J 3 bases, with 15 bases left between them. In DNA form, the CDR3 reads TGCAGCGTTGGTCTGGTAGGAGGGCCTAATGAAAAACTGTTTTTT. Translated, it gives CSVGLVGGPNEKLFF.

Only a few counts were recorded for this clone. This chain uses TRBV6-2 or TRBV6-3 with TRBJ1-1, with 8 positions matching TRBD1. The CDR3 loop spans 14 amino acids. V lost 2 bases to trimming and J lost 1 base; unmatched junction nucleotides: 0. Germline V gene lookup returns CDR1 MNHEY and CDR2 SVGEGT. CDR3 sequence reads: CASSYGQGNTEAFF. The CDR3 nucleotides read TGTGCCAGCAGTTACGGACAGGGGAACACTGAAGCTTTCTTT.

This clone appeared a few times. This chain links TRBV19 with TRBJ2-1, with a weak D call TRBD2 (6 bases). Trimming took off 7 bases at V and 3 bases at J, with 16 bases between the two ends. The CDR3 length is 15 residues. Germline V lookup: CDR1 LNHDA, CDR2 SQIVND (reference sequence). CDR3: CASTGGGTLYNEQFF. The DNA for the CDR3 is TGTGCCAGTACTGGAGGCGGGACTCTCTACAATGAGCAGTTCTTC.

CDR3 protein: CASSDPPGEGLGEQFF. Here the CDR3 DNA reads TGCGCCAGCAGTGACCCCCCCGGGGAGGGCCTAGGTGAGCAGTTCTTC. The V call is TRBV10-1, the J call TRBJ2-1; 7 positions agree with TRBD2. CDR1 is WNHNN, CDR2 SYGVQD, per germline (reference sequence). The CDR3 has 16 amino acids. After removal of 3 bases from V and 9 bases from J, the junction contained 14 bases not matched to a gene.

CDR3 residues: CASSLVTGGTDTQYF. CDR3 sequence (DNA): TGTGCCAGCAGCTTAGTGACCGGAGGGACAGATACGCAGTATTTT. The chain has TRBV7-9 and TRBJ2-3; TRBD2 is a possible D gene (6 bases). Germline-derived CDR1 and CDR2 are SEHNR and FQNEAQ (reference sequence). CDR3 length: 15 residues. V was trimmed by 1 base and J by 3 bases, leaving 11 bases between them.

The chain employs TRBV4-2 and TRBJ1-5, with D possibly matching TRBD1 (6 bases). Trimming pared 0 bases from V and 6 bases from J, leaving 12 bases between. Germline V gives CDR1 LGHNA, CDR2 YNFKEQ. The CDR3 has 15 residues. The CDR3 DNA reads TGTGCCAGCAGCCAAGATGCAGGGGTTTTTCAGCCCCAGCATTTT. Its protein is CASSQDAGVFQPQHF.

The CDR3 sequence: CSASGGRGQGGETQYF. As DNA, the CDR3 is TGCAGTGCTAGTGGCGGCAGAGGGCAGGGAGGAGAGACCCAGTACTTC. The rearrangement uses TRBV20-1 and TRBJ2-5; perhaps TRBD2 as D (6 bases). Germline assignment: CDR1 DFQATT and CDR2 SNEGSKA (reference sequence). V dropped 3 bases and J dropped 4 bases, with 21 bases sitting between them. The CDR3 is made up of 16 amino acids.

CDR3 amino acids: CASSFGRGVDQPQHF. The CDR3, as DNA: TGTGCCAGCAGTTTCGGACGGGGAGTCGATCAGCCCCAGCATTTT. The chain joins TRBV28 to TRBJ1-5; D ambiguous. The ends were cut back, 3 bases at V and 5 bases at J, with 14 bases in the middle. This CDR3 has 15 residues. Germline V gene lookup returns CDR1 MDHEN and CDR2 SYDVKM.

The rearrangement joins TRBV11-2 to TRBJ2-6, with D unclear. V gave up 5 bases and J gave up 2 bases, with 10 bases separating them. The CDR3 length is 15 residues. Germline-derived CDR1 and CDR2 are SGHAT and FQNNGV. DNA for the CDR3: TGTGCCAGCAGCCCCGCTATAACTGGGGCCAACGTCCTGACTTTC. This codes for CASSPAITGANVLTF.

This chain uses TRBV3-1 (or the pseudogene TRBV3-2) with TRBJ2-2; perhaps TRBD2 as D (6 bases). V dropped 5 bases and J dropped 1 base, with 11 bases sitting between them. The CDR3 runs 15 residues. Germline CDR1 LGHDT, CDR2 YNNKEL (reference sequence). CDR3 DNA sequence: TGTGCCAGCAGCGCGGGAACGGGGAACACCGGGGAGCTGTTTTTT. Amino acids: CASSAGTGNTGELFF.

V and J are TRBV9 and TRBJ1-2; a possible D gene is TRBD1 (5 bases). Per germline, CDR1 SGDLS and CDR2 YYNGEE. Trimming left V 2 bases short and J 2 bases short, with 19 bases between. CDR3 length equals 17 residues. The CDR3 coding sequence is TGTGCCAGCAGCGTCGGGGCCGGGACTGGGGGGAACTATGGCTACACCTTC. As protein: CASSVGAGTGGNYGYTF. The whole variable domain, filled in from reference TRBV9 and TRBJ1-2, reads DSGVTQTPKHLITATGQRVTLRCSPRSGDLSVYWYQQSLDQGLQFLIQYYNGEERAKGNILERFSAQQFPDLHSELNLSSLELGDSALYFCASSVGAGTGGNYGYTFGSGTRLTVV.

The chain recombines TRBV7-2 with TRBJ2-6; 10 positions match TRBD2. Germline loops: CDR1 SGHTA, CDR2 FQGNSA. With V trimmed by 1 base and J by 2 bases, 5 bases remained unmatched. This CDR3 spans 18 amino acids. The CDR3 loop reads CASSLVGSGRTGANVLTF. CDR3 coding DNA: TGTGCCAGCAGCTTAGTGGGTAGCGGGAGGACTGGGGCCAACGTCCTGACTTTC.

The rearrangement links TRBV10-3 to TRBJ2-7, with 7 bases aligning to TRBD2. The germline CDR1 and CDR2 sequences are ENHRY and SYGVKD. Germline trimming cut 10 bases from V and 2 bases from J; bases unmatched to any gene: 5. The length of the CDR3 is 12 residues. CDR3 sequence (DNA): TGTGCCACCGGACTAGTAGCCTACGAGCAGTACTTC. Protein product: CATGLVAYEQYF.